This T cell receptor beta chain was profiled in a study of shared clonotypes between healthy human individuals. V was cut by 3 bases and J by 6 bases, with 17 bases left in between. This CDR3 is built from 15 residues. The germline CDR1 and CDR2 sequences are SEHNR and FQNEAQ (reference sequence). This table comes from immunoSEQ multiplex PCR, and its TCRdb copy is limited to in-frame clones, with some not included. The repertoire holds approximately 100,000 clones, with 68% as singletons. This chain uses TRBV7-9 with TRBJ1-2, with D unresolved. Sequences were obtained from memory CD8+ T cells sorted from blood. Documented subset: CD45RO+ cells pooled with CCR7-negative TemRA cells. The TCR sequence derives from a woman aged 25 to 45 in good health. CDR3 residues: CASSLPRGDLDGYTF. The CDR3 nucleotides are TGTGCCAGCAGCTTGCCCCGGGGAGATCTAGATGGCTACACCTTC.